This entry lists 20 T cell receptor beta chains sequenced from one sample in a study of blood T cells in healthy people across ages. Together with a sample-barcoded 5' primer, a J-beta primer mix was included in a second PCR lasting roughly 6 to 12 cycles. Each CDR3 protein gets one entry after TCRdb re-called the 5' RACE reads with MiXCR. This table has around 1,500,000 distinct CDR3 sequences, about 28% appearing once. Specimen: blood. The receptor set was obtained from a woman aged 25-40 years in good health.

This sequence joins TRBV7-9 and TRBJ1-2; tentatively, D is TRBD1 (5 bases). The CDR3 loop spans 14 amino acids. Germline V gene sequence: CDR1 SEHNR, CDR2 FQNEAQ (reference sequence). The V gene lost 3 bases and the J gene lost 7 bases, with 15 bases spanning the gap. CDR3 in DNA: TGTGCCAGCAGCTTCGCAGGGTCACGAAGTGGCTACACCTTC. Amino acid sequence: CASSFAGSRSGYTF.

The sample holds a few counts of this clonotype. The chain has TRBV20-1 and TRBJ1-1, with D perhaps TRBD1 (5 bases). Trimming took off 2 bases at V and 6 bases at J, with 19 bases between the two ends. CDR1 is DFQATT, CDR2 SNEGSKA, per germline (reference sequence). The CDR3 consists of 15 residues. CDR3 sequence (DNA): TGCAGTGCTAGATCGGGGCGGTGGGGGGATCCTGAAGCTTTCTTT. Its protein product is CSARSGRWGDPEAFF.

This clonotype came up a few times. The CDR3 here is CASQQGPGNSPLHF. The CDR3 nucleotides are TGTGCCAGCCAACAGGGTCCGGGGAATTCACCCCTCCACTTT. V gene TRBV27 combines with J gene TRBJ1-6; weak D call: TRBD1 (6 bases). Trimming removed 8 bases at V and 7 bases at J, with 15 bases between. CDR1 and CDR2 from the germline V gene are MNHEY and SMNVEV (reference sequence). CDR3 length: 14 residues.

The chain carries TRBV20-1 and TRBJ2-1; D is perhaps TRBD2 (5 bases). The CDR3 has 15 amino acids. With 5 bases removed from V and 3 bases from J, the gap between germline ends came to 17 bases. The germline gives CDR1 DFQATT, CDR2 SNEGSKA (reference sequence). CDR3 protein: CSAGVEGGRYNEQFF. The CDR3 DNA sequence: TGCAGTGCTGGGGTAGAAGGCGGGCGCTACAATGAGCAGTTCTTC.

This clonotype was seen more than once but under ten times. CDR3 sequence reads: CASSSGGQEGSPLHF. The CDR3 DNA reads TGCGCCAGCAGCTCGGGGGGACAGGAGGGCTCACCCCTCCACTTT. This chain uses TRBV5-1 with TRBJ1-6; 8 bases are shared with TRBD1. Germline-derived CDR1 and CDR2 are SGHRS and YFSETQ. V dropped 3 bases and J dropped 10; count of bases not matched to a gene: 9. This CDR3 contains 15 residues.

This chain links TRBV12-5 with TRBJ2-3; perhaps TRBD1 as D (6 bases). The germline CDR1 and CDR2 sequences are LGHNT and FRNRAP. The germline V and J ends were trimmed by 2 bases and 4 bases, with 13 bases remaining between them. The CDR3 extends over 15 amino acids. For the CDR3, the DNA is TGTGCTAGTGGTTTGCTCAGGGGTGGGCCAGATACGCAGTATTTT. It encodes CASGLLRGGPDTQYF.

This clonotype was observed at least ten times. This chain connects TRBV6-2 or TRBV6-3 to TRBJ2-7, with TRBD2 identical over 8 bases. The V gene end was trimmed by 8 bases and the J gene end by 7 bases; junction bases not matched to a gene: 10. The CDR3 contains 13 residues. The V gene's germline CDR1 is MNHEY and CDR2 SVGEGT. CDR3 amino acids: CASSTGGPGEQYF. CDR3 in DNA: TGTGCCAGCTCTACGGGAGGGCCGGGAGAGCAGTACTTC.

Many counts were recorded for this clonotype. J is TRBJ2-4 and V is TRBV5-6; D may be TRBD1 or TRBD2 (6 bases each). Between the trimmed V and J ends, which lost 4 bases and 9 bases, there was a span of 17 bases. This CDR3 spans 14 amino acids. Germline V gene data show CDR1 as SGHDT and CDR2 as YYEEEE. This CDR3 is CASSLGHSGGIQYF. CDR3 nucleotides: TGTGCCAGCAGCCTGGGACATAGCGGTGGCATTCAGTACTTC.

The chain links TRBV20-1 to TRBJ2-4; no clear D gene. The J call is doubtful: the DNA matches TRBJ2-7 better. CDR1 and CDR2 (germline): DFQATT, SNEGSKA (reference sequence). The CDR3 sequence is 15 residues long. The CDR3 sequence: CSARDLVGRSYEQYF. CDR3 sequence (DNA): TGCAGTGCTAGAGATTTAGTCGGCAGATCCTACGAGCAGTACTTC.

This clonotype was counted many times. The chain couples TRBV7-9 to TRBJ1-2, with D tentatively TRBD1 (6 bases). CDR3 size: 13 residues. V was shortened by 5 bases and J by 6 bases, with 13 bases between the two germline ends. Germline-derived CDR1 and CDR2 are SEHNR and FQNEAQ (reference sequence). This CDR3 reads CASSPGGGDGYTF. CDR3 DNA: TGTGCCAGCAGCCCCGGCGGGGGCGATGGCTACACCTTC.

As regards this clonotype: Germline is not matched at one junction end, which may reflect a read error. The rearrangement uses TRBV20-1 and TRBJ1-2; no clear D. The CDR3 is made up of 13 amino acids. Germline CDR1 and CDR2: DFQATT and SNEGSKA (reference sequence). The CDR3 DNA sequence: TGCAGTGCTAGCGTAACCTCTGACTATGGCCACACCTTC. Translating gives CSASVTSDYGHTF.

This clonotype was detected only a few times. J is TRBJ2-7 and V is TRBV12-3 or TRBV12-4; D is unresolved. Between the trimmed V and J ends, which lost 2 bases and 6 bases, there was a span of 20 bases. This CDR3 spans 16 amino acids. The CDR3 reads CASSLSPGPRDVEQYF. CDR3 in DNA: TGTGCCAGCAGTTTATCCCCCGGGCCGCGAGACGTCGAGCAGTACTTC.

There are many counts of this clonotype. The J gene is TRBJ2-4, the V gene TRBV24-1; a weak D match, TRBD1 (7 bases). Trimming removed 9 bases at V and 15 bases at J, with 29 bases between. This CDR3 is built from 15 residues. Germline V CDR1 and CDR2: KGHDR, SFDVKD. CDR3 coding DNA: TGTGCCACCTTAGGGCGGGACAGAATGAAAAGGGGTCTGTACTTC. As protein: CATLGRDRMKRGLYF.

The genes are TRBV12-3 or TRBV12-4 and TRBJ2-3; 10 bases match TRBD2. This CDR3 region has 16 residues. V was pared by 0 bases and J by 5 bases, with 5 bases of the junction left unmatched. The CDR3 reads CASSLALAGEQDTQYF. For the CDR3, the DNA is TGTGCCAGCAGTTTAGCGCTAGCGGGGGAGCAAGATACGCAGTATTTT.

This clonotype occurred a few times. The genes are TRBV7-2 and TRBJ2-1, with 15 bases fitting TRBD2. CDR3 length: 18 residues. From germline, CDR1 is SGHTA and CDR2 FQGNSA. Germline trimming cut 2 bases from V and 4 bases from J; bases unmatched to any gene: 6. The chain's CDR3 is CASSLTVGLAGGYNEQFF. CDR3 nucleotides: TGTGCCAGCAGCTTAACCGTCGGACTAGCGGGAGGGTACAATGAGCAGTTCTTC.

On this clonotype itself: Mismatch with germline at one junction end may stem from a read error. The chain recombines TRBV6-5 with TRBJ2-5; TRBD2 is a possible D gene (6 bases). This CDR3 contains 13 residues. Per germline, CDR1 MNHEY and CDR2 SVGAGI. This chain's CDR3 is CVSSYGGVETQYF. The CDR3 DNA sequence: TGTGTCAGCAGTTACGGAGGGGTAGAGACCCAGTACTTC.

This chain links TRBV10-3 with TRBJ1-1; D is perhaps TRBD1 (5 bases). From germline, CDR1 is ENHRY and CDR2 SYGVKD. The CDR3 has 13 amino acids. The germline V and J ends were trimmed by 8 bases and 6 bases, with 16 bases remaining between them. The DNA for the CDR3 is TGTGCCATCGGCCCCCCACGGGGGGCTGAAGCTTTCTTT. Translation gives CAIGPPRGAEAFF.

The table lists this clonotype with a few counts. The chain joins TRBV6-1 to TRBJ1-6, with 9 bases aligning to TRBD1. Germline values: CDR1 MNHNS, CDR2 SASEGT. The CDR3 is 18 residues long. V lost 5 bases, J lost 2 bases, and 10 bases stayed unmatched. This CDR3 is CASSKTGGNYAYNSPLHF. The CDR3 coding sequence is TGTGCCAGCAGTAAGACAGGGGGTAATTATGCCTATAATTCACCCCTCCACTTT.

This chain connects TRBV30 to TRBJ2-7; perhaps TRBD2 as D (6 bases). The CDR3 totals 12 residues. Germline V CDR1 and CDR2: GTSNPN, SVGIG (reference sequence). V shed 3 bases and J shed 3 bases, with 9 bases lying between them. CDR3 amino acids: CAWSRRDYEQYF. The CDR3 DNA reads as TGTGCCTGGAGCCGGCGGGACTACGAGCAGTACTTC. Together with reference TRBV30 and TRBJ2-7, the CDR3 gives the full variable domain: SQTIHQWPATLVQPVGSPLSLECTVEGTSNPNLYWYRQAAGRGLQLLFYSVGIGQISSEVPQNLSASRPQDRQFILSSKKLLLSDSGFYLCAWSRRDYEQYFGPGTRLTVT.

Points on this clonotype: A much larger clone differs by one base, so this may be a read error. The chain couples TRBV12-3 or TRBV12-4 to TRBJ1-2; 7 bases agree with TRBD1. There are 14 residues in the CDR3. Written as DNA, the CDR3 is TGTGCCAGCAGTAATCCCGACAGGGACTATGGCCACACCTTC. Translating it yields CASSNPDRDYGHTF.